This T cell receptor (beta chain) was identified during a study of shared T cell receptors in the human thymus. Sequenced by immunoSEQ multiplex PCR; TCRdb stores in-frame clones only, minus some. The sample lists some 720,000 clones; approximately 87% were seen once. In this sample, this clone turned up once. Germline assignment: CDR1 SGHAT and CDR2 FQNNGV. This CDR3 region has 16 residues. Trimming removed 5 bases at V and 1 base at J, with 15 bases between. These same data were also listed under a study on human thymus T cells. That study adds: Healthy Finnish infants having corrective surgery for congenital heart defects served as donors. Obtained as resections during corrective heart surgery, the thymus tissue was then studied. Gene usage (both V and J) appeared biased in thymic and blood repertoires. Among unrelated individuals, related research reported thymic repertoires that overlapped highly.

The sequenced material came from thymocytes. This TCR was recovered from a boy under two years old with a congenital heart defect. The rearrangement links TRBV11-2 to TRBJ1-3, with a weak D call TRBD1 (5 bases). In DNA, the CDR3 is TGTGCCAGCAGCGAAAGCGGGACGGCGTCTGGAAACACCATATATTTT. Translating gives CASSESGTASGNTIYF.